Sequencing of this TCR beta chain was carried out in a study of T cells in Graves' hyperthyroidism and ophthalmopathy. Overall study findings and caveats: Ophthalmopathy could be told apart from stable hyperthyroidism with a 13 V-J model. Blood also showed most of the thyroid clonotypes that were expanded above 0.001.

There are many counts of this clonotype. Antigen unknown. Germline CDR1 is DFQATT and CDR2 is SNEGSKA (reference sequence). The CDR3 covers 14 residues. Germline trimming cut 0 bases from V and 2 bases from J; bases unmatched to any gene: 3. Amplification yielded TCR beta CDR3 regions, with RNA transcripts as the source. The study used the HTBI primer set for a first-round RT-PCR of the TCR CDR3. TCRdb used MiXCR to reprocess the multiplex PCR reads, holding one entry per CDR3 protein. The sample has roughly 61,000 distinct CDR3 sequences, 53% seen once. Patients affected by ophthalmopathy presented a Clinical Activity Score of at least 3, a NOSPECS grade of at least 4, and disease duration below 3 months. Diagnoses were established using clinical symptoms, serum thyroxine and TRAb, thyroid ultrasound and orbital computed tomography.

The V and J genes are TRBV20-1 and TRBJ2-5; TRBD1 matches 7 bases. Specimen: blood. This sequence was found in a woman aged 60-75 years with Graves' ophthalmopathy. Here the CDR3 reads CSARDGTEQETQYF. In DNA form, the CDR3 reads TGCAGTGCTAGAGATGGGACAGAACAAGAGACCCAGTACTTC.